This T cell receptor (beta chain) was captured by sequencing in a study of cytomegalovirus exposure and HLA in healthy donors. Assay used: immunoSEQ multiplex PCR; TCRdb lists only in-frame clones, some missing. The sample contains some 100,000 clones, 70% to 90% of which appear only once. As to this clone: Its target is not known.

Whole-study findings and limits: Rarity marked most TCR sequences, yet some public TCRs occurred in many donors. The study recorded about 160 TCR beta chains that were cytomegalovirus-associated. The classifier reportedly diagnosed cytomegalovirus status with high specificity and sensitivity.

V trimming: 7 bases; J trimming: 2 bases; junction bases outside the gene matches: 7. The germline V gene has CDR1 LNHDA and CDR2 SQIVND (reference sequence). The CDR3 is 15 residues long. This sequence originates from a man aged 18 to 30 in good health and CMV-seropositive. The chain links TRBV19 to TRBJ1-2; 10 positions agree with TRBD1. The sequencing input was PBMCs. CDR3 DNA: TGTGCCAGTACCTCGACAGGGGGCGCGAACTATGGCTACACCTTC. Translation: CASTSTGGANYGYTF.